These 19 T cell receptor beta chains share one sample of origin, sequenced in a study of blood T cell repertoires in COVID-19. Profiled with immunoSEQ multiplex PCR; TCRdb holds only in-frame clones, not every one. Of some 120,000 clones listed, approximately 82% were seen once; the top ten hold 2% to 2.5%. Sequenced material: peripheral blood. These receptors were taken from a man younger than 40 with acute or convalescent COVID-19.

The rearrangement links TRBV6-5 to TRBJ1-2; D unclear. The CDR3 extends over 15 amino acids. Germline-derived CDR1 and CDR2 are MNHEY and SVGAGI. The V end was cut by 2 bases, the J end by 6 bases, with 16 bases between. The CDR3 DNA follows: TGTGCCAGCAGTTACCTAGACCGGGTGGAAGATGGCTACACCTTC. Translating it yields CASSYLDRVEDGYTF.

The chain couples TRBV28 to TRBJ1-2, with D maybe TRBD1 (6 bases). This CDR3 is built from 15 residues. Germline assignment: CDR1 MDHEN and CDR2 SYDVKM. Trimming took off 5 bases at V and 4 bases at J, with 17 bases between the two ends. For the CDR3, the DNA is TGTGCCAGCAGTCCGACCGGACAGACCCTCTATGGCTACACCTTC. This gives the protein CASSPTGQTLYGYTF.

The chain is built from TRBV29-1 and TRBJ1-1; 10 bases agree with TRBD1. V trimming: 0 bases; J trimming: 11 bases; junction bases outside the gene matches: 9. This CDR3 contains 14 residues. The germline V gene encodes CDR1 SQVTM and CDR2 ANQGSEA. CDR3 sequence (DNA): TGCAGCGTTGAAGACGGGACAGGGGTTCCTGGGGCTTTCTTT. This sequence encodes CSVEDGTGVPGAFF.

This clone was seen a single time. The chain joins TRBV23-1 to TRBJ2-3, with D hard to call. TRBV23-1 is recorded as an ORF, its role being uncertain. Trimming pared 4 bases from V and 2 bases from J, leaving 16 bases between. The CDR3 contains 16 residues. The CDR3 nucleotides are TGCGCCAGCAGTCCACCCGTCAAACTAATCACAGATACGCAGTATTTT. It yields the protein CASSPPVKLITDTQYF.

This clone was seen once. This chain links TRBV12-2 with TRBJ1-4; the table calls TRBD1, which could not be checked here. TRBV12-2 is classified as a pseudogene. CDR3 length equals 15 residues. This CDR3 reads CASRSTGEANEKLFF. The DNA for the CDR3 is TGTGCAAGTCGCTCTACAGGGGAGGCTAATGAAAAACTGTTTTTT.

The table lists this clone with a few counts. The chain couples TRBV4-2 to TRBJ1-4; the match to TRBD1 covers 8 bases. With 0 bases clipped from V and 8 bases from J, the junction kept 8 bases outside the gene matches. CDR1 and CDR2 from the germline V gene are LGHNA and YNFKEQ. This CDR3 is 16 amino acids long. CDR3 amino acids: CASSQELQGASEKLFF. The CDR3 DNA reads TGTGCCAGCAGCCAAGAGCTTCAGGGGGCGTCCGAAAAACTGTTTTTT.

The chain links TRBV6-1 to TRBJ1-5; D possibly corresponds to TRBD1 (5 bases). With 2 bases removed from V and 9 bases from J, the gap between germline ends came to 14 bases. The length of the CDR3 is 14 residues. Germline V lookup: CDR1 MNHNS, CDR2 SASEGT. CDR3 in DNA: TGTGCCAGCAGTGAACCGACAGACTGGAGGCCCCAGCATTTT. Translated: CASSEPTDWRPQHF.

This chain links TRBV5-1 with TRBJ1-2; weak D call: TRBD1 (6 bases). The CDR3 consists of 13 residues. Germline CDR1 reads SGHRS; CDR2 reads YFSETQ. V was clipped by 1 base and J by 6 bases, with 10 bases between them. This CDR3 reads CASSLNYRDGYTF. The CDR3 DNA reads TGCGCCAGCAGCTTGAATTACAGGGATGGCTACACCTTC.

The CDR3 DNA follows: TGTGCCAGCAGTAATCAGATGAACACTGAAGCTTTCTTT. Its translation is CASSNQMNTEAFF. The chain links TRBV11-1 to TRBJ1-1; D remains unclear. The CDR3 contains 13 residues. From germline, CDR1 is SGHAT and CDR2 FQDESV (reference sequence). The V and J ends lost 6 bases and 0 bases respectively, with 8 bases between them. Based on the CDR3 plus reference TRBV11-1 and TRBJ1-1, the full variable domain is EAEVAQSPRYKITEKSQAVAFWCDPISGHATLYWYRQILGQGPELLVQFQDESVVDDSQLPKDRFSAERLKGVDSTLKIQPAELGDSAMYLCASSNQMNTEAFFGQGTRLTVV.

The DNA for the CDR3 is TGTGCCAGCAAGGGACAGGTTATCGGAAACACCATATATTTT. Amino acid sequence: CASKGQVIGNTIYF. The rearrangement joins TRBV2 to TRBJ1-3; the match to TRBD1 covers 8 bases. V was pared by 7 bases and J by 4 bases, with 6 bases of the junction left unmatched. Germline-derived CDR1 and CDR2 are SNHLY and FYNNEI. CDR3 size: 14 residues. Looking up the rest from reference TRBV2 and TRBJ1-3 gives the full variable domain: EPEVTQTPSHQVTQMGQEVILRCVPISNHLYFYWYRQILGQKVEFLVSFYNNEISEKSEIFDDQFSVERPDGSNFTLKIRSTKLEDSAMYFCASKGQVIGNTIYFGEGSWLTVV.

This chain connects TRBV5-4 to TRBJ2-5; D call uncertain. Germline CDR1 reads SGHNT; CDR2 reads YYREEE (reference sequence). V was shortened by 4 bases and J by 4 bases, with 14 bases between the two germline ends. The CDR3 totals 14 residues. Here the CDR3 reads CASSRGSLGETQYF. The CDR3 region has the DNA TGTGCCAGCAGCCGCGGATCTTTGGGAGAGACCCAGTACTTC.

V and J are TRBV21-1 and TRBJ1-1. TRBV21-1 is annotated as a pseudogene. The CDR3 runs 17 residues. The CDR3 sequence is CASSKGRGLTVNTEAFF. As DNA, the CDR3 is TGTGCCAGCAGCAAAGGCCGGGGATTGACGGTGAACACTGAAGCTTTCTTT.

The chain links TRBV5-4 to TRBJ1-2, with 7 bases matching TRBD1. V shed 4 bases, J shed 7 bases, and the junction held 10 bases outside the gene matches. The germline gives CDR1 SGHNT, CDR2 YYREEE (reference sequence). The CDR3 has 14 amino acids. The DNA for the CDR3 is TGTGCCAGCAGCCGGGACAGAATTTCAGCTGGCTACACCTTC. Its translation is CASSRDRISAGYTF.

V gene TRBV24-1 combines with J gene TRBJ2-5; the D gene is possibly TRBD2 (6 bases). In germline, CDR1 is KGHDR, CDR2 SFDVKD. This CDR3 region has 13 residues. Deletions cut 6 bases from V and 2 bases from J, with 9 bases between. Written as DNA, the CDR3 is TGTGCCACCAGTCCCGGGGGTCAAGAGACCCAGTACTTC. This gives the protein CATSPGGQETQYF.

The chain recombines TRBV7-2 with TRBJ2-2; TRBD2 agrees at 8 bases. The V segment lost 7 bases and the J segment 7 bases; nucleotides outside the gene matches: 5. CDR3 length equals 13 residues. Looked up from germline, CDR1 is SGHTA and CDR2 is FQGNSA. The CDR3 sequence is CASKRGSGGELFF. The CDR3 DNA sequence: TGTGCCAGCAAGCGGGGGAGCGGCGGGGAGCTGTTTTTT.

In its sample, this clone was seen a few times. The chain's CDR3 is CASSPPVGGTTEAFF. In DNA form, the CDR3 reads TGTGCCAGCAGCCCGCCAGTAGGAGGTACCACTGAAGCTTTCTTT. This chain joins TRBV3-1 (or the pseudogene TRBV3-2) and TRBJ1-1, with unresolved D. V lost 4 bases, J lost 4 bases, and 16 bases lay in between. Germline V gene lookup returns CDR1 LGHDT and CDR2 YNNKEL (reference sequence). There are 15 residues in the CDR3.

The V and J genes are TRBV10-3 and TRBJ1-2, with a weak D call TRBD1 (5 bases). V lost 4 bases and J 7 bases, leaving 13 bases between the germline ends. CDR3 length: 13 amino acids. Per the germline V gene, CDR1 is ENHRY and CDR2 is SYGVKD. The CDR3, as DNA: TGTGCCATCAGTGCCCCAGGGCTGGGTGGCTACACCTTC. Translated: CAISAPGLGGYTF.

This clone was detected only a few times. The chain uses TRBV6-5 and TRBJ2-2; D ambiguous. The CDR3 covers 16 residues. The V end lost 4 bases, the J end lost 3 bases, and 15 bases lay between the germline ends. The germline gives CDR1 MNHEY, CDR2 SVGAGI. CDR3 nucleotide sequence: TGTGCCAGCAGTTCCGAAATTCGTTCGGACACCGGGGAGCTGTTTTTT. It codes for CASSSEIRSDTGELFF.

The V gene is TRBV6-2 or TRBV6-3, the J gene TRBJ2-1; D is unclear. The CDR3 is 12 residues long. With 5 bases removed from V and 7 bases from J, the gap between germline ends came to 9 bases. The germline CDR1 and CDR2 sequences are MNHEY and SVGEGT. The CDR3 bases are TGTGCCAGCAGTGTAAACGGTAATGAGCAGTTCTTC. Translation gives CASSVNGNEQFF.